Sequencing of this T cell receptor (beta chain) was carried out in a study of naive and memory T cell subsets. The CDR3 totals 14 residues. Per germline, CDR1 SNHLY and CDR2 FYNNEI. The ends were cut back, 3 bases at V and 0 bases at J, with 6 bases in the middle. This clonotype has a handful of counts. The target antigen is unknown. Both TRBC1 and TRBC2 were covered by a beta constant-region primer of two equimolar oligonucleotides. Four rounds of PCR amplified the ligated cDNA using nested alpha and beta constant-region primers plus SP2. An oligonucleotide with the SP2 primer and a 12-nucleotide UMI was ligated to the cDNA 3' end. TCRdb passed the UMI-ligation and nested PCR reads through MiXCR, listing each CDR3 protein once. The repertoire holds more than 120,000 distinct CDR3 sequences, with 15% to 25% as singletons. Alpha and beta libraries were amplified separately from the second PCR onward.

Broader study findings: Gini index rose across naive, CM, EM and EMRA in CD4 and CD8. A few larger clonotypes appeared in naive repertoires, especially CD8, possibly memory cells re-expressing CD45RA.

The TCR originated in a human donor in good health. Sequences were obtained from naive CD8+ T cells from blood. This chain joins TRBV2 and TRBJ1-5, with no clear D. CDR3 nucleotides: TGTGCCAGCAGTGACATCACTAGCAATCAGCCCCAGCATTTT. Its protein is CASSDITSNQPQHF.